This TCR beta chain appears in the sequencing data of a study of somatic mutations in cytotoxic T cells in rheumatoid arthritis. Findings of the study overall: The antigen targets of the expanded CD8+ clones were unknown. CD8+ clonality increased with age in rheumatoid arthritis patients but not in healthy controls. Within 8 of 65 patients, the single biggest CD8+ clone made up more than 20% of CD8+ cells.

Only one count was recorded for this clone. The antigen is undetermined. Assay used: immunoSEQ multiplex PCR; TCRdb lists only in-frame clones, some missing. This sample has 15,000 to 20,000 clones, with around 80% found just once. This CDR3 contains 13 residues. Germline CDR1 reads LNHDA; CDR2 reads SQIVND (reference sequence). Trimming shortened V by 5 bases and J by 4 bases, and 11 bases separated the two germline ends. The TCR comes from an adult with rheumatoid arthritis. The sample taken for sequencing was CD8+ T cells sorted from blood. The chain couples TRBV19 to TRBJ1-2; D is unclear. The CDR3 reads CASSPGGGYGYTF. In nucleotides, the CDR3 is TGTGCCAGTAGTCCCGGAGGAGGCTATGGCTACACCTTC. The whole variable domain, filled in from reference TRBV19 and TRBJ1-2, reads DGGITQSPKYLFRKEGQNVTLSCEQNLNHDAMYWYRQDPGQGLRLIYYSQIVNDFQKGDIAEGYSVSREKKESFPLTVTSAQKNPTAFYLCASSPGGGYGYTFGSGTRLTVV.